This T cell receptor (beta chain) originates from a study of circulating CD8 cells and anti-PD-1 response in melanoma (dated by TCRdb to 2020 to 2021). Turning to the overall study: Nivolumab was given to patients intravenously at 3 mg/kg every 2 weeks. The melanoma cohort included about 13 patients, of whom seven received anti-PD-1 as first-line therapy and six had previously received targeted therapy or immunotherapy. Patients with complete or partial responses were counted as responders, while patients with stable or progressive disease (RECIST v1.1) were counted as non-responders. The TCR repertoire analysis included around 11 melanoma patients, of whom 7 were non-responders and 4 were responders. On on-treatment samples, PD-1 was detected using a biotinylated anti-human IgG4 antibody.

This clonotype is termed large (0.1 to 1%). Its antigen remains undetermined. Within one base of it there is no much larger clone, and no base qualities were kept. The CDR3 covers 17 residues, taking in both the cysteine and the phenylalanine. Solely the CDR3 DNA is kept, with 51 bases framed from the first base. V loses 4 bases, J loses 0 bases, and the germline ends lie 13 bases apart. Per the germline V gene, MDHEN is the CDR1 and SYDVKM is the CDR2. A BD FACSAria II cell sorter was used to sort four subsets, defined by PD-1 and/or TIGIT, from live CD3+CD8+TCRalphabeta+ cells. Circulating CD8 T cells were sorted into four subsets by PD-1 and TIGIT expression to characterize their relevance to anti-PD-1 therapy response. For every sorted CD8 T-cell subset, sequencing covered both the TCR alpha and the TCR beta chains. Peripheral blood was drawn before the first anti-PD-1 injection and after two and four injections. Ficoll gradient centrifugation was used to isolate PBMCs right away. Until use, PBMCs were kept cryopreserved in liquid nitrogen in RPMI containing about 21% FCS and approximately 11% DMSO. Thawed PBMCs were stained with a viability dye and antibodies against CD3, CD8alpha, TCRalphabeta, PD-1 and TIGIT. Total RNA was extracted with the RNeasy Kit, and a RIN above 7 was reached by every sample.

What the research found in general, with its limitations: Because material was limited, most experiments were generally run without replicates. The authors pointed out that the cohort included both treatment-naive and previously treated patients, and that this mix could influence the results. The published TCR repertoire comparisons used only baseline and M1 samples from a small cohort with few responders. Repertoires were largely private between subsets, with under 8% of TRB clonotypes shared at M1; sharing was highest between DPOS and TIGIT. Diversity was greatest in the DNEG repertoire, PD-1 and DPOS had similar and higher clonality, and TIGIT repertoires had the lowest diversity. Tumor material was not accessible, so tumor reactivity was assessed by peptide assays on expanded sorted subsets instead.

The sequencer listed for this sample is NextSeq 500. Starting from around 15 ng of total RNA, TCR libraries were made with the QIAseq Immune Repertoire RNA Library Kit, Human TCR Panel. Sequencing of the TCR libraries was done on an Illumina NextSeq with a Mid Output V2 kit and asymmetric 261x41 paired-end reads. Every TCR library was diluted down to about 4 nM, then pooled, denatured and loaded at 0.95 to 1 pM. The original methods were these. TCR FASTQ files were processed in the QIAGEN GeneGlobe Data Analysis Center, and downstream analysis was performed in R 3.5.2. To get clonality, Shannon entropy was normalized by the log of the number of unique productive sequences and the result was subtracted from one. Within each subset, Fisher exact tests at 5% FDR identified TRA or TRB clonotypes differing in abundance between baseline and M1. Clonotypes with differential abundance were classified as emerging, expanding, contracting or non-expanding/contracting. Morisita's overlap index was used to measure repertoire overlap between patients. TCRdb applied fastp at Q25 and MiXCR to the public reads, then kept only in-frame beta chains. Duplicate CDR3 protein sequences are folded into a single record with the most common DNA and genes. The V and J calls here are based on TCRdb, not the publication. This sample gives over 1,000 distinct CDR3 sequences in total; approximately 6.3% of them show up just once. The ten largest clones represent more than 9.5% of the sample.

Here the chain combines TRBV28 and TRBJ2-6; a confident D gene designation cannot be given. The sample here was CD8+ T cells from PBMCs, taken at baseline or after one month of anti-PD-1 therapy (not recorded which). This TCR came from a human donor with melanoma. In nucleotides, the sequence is TGTGCCAGCAGTTCCCTGACAATAAGCTCTGGGGCCAACGTCCTGACTTTC. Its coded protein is CASSSLTISSGANVLTF.